This T cell receptor (beta chain) was documented in a study of T cells after yellow fever vaccination. This clonotype was found a few times. What it binds is not known. Findings and limits, study-wide: Post-booster samples contained most primary-vaccination clones (around 95% CD4, approximately 88% CD8). Sorted repertoires could include abundant contaminating clonotypes from bulk cells.

The germline V gene has CDR1 MGHRA and CDR2 YSYEKL. Trimming removed 1 base from V and 6 bases from J, with 7 bases in between. The CDR3 spans 13 residues. TCRdb reprocessed the 5' RACE reads via MiXCR and lists one record per CDR3 protein. Of about 300,000 distinct CDR3 sequences in the sample, 6.8% were seen once. Sequenced material: PBMCs, taken about 49 days after the first yellow fever vaccination. The chain couples TRBV4-1 to TRBJ1-5; D unresolved. The TCR sequence derives from a man aged 18 to 35 who received the YFV17D yellow fever vaccine. This CDR3 is CASSQGYSQPQHF. CDR3 bases: TGCGCCAGCAGCCAAGGCTACAGTCAGCCCCAGCATTTT.